The 4 T cell receptor beta chains reported below all come from one sample, sequenced in a study of early T cells in non-severe SARS-CoV-2 infection. TCRdb ran MiXCR on the 5' RACE reads and lists one entry per CDR3 protein. The sample gives tens of thousands of distinct CDR3 sequences, approximately 12% of which show up once; over 1% is in the top ten. Source material: whole blood. These receptors were collected from an adult who was a healthcare worker with PCR-confirmed SARS-CoV-2 infection or an uninfected control (not recorded which).

In this sample, this clonotype turned up many times. This rearrangement joins TRBV20-1 to TRBJ2-1, with D maybe TRBD2 (6 bases). Trimming took off 4 bases at V and 4 bases at J, with 14 bases between the two ends. Germline V gene data show CDR1 as DFQATT and CDR2 as SNEGSKA (reference sequence). The CDR3 contains 14 residues. DNA of the CDR3: TGCAGTGCTAAGCAGGGAGGTACTTACAATGAGCAGTTCTTC. Translating gives CSAKQGGTYNEQFF.

This clonotype was recorded many times. J is TRBJ1-6 and V is TRBV28; the D gene is possibly TRBD1 (6 bases). V gave up 9 bases and J gave up 7 bases, with 16 bases separating them. CDR3 size: 14 residues. Germline loops: CDR1 MDHEN, CDR2 SYDVKM. The CDR3 sequence is CASGGTIANSPLHF. CDR3 in DNA: TGTGCCAGTGGGGGGACAATTGCCAATTCACCCCTCCACTTT.

The chain has TRBV7-2 and TRBJ2-1; D is perhaps TRBD1 (6 bases). V gave up 4 bases and J gave up 0 bases, with 10 bases separating them. Germline V gene sequence: CDR1 SGHTA, CDR2 FQGNSA. CDR3 length equals 15 residues. Here the CDR3 DNA reads TGTGCCAGCAGCTGGACAGACAGCTCCTACAATGAGCAGTTCTTC. It codes for CASSWTDSSYNEQFF.

This clonotype turned up a few times. This sequence joins TRBV5-5 and TRBJ2-4; 7 bases agree with TRBD1. The germline gives CDR1 SGHKS, CDR2 YYEKEE (reference sequence). The CDR3 contains 13 residues. V shed 4 bases and J 8 bases; nucleotides not matched to a gene: 6. As DNA, the CDR3 is TGTGCCAGCAGCGAAGGGGGCGCCGACATTCAGTACTTC. Protein: CASSEGGADIQYF.